This T cell receptor beta chain originates from a study of response to subunit inactivated influenza vaccine. Whole-study findings and limits: The authors suggested that few new T cells are recruited per seasonal influenza vaccination.

Only a few counts were recorded for this clonotype. As yet, its antigen is unknown. Germline V gives CDR1 MNHEY, CDR2 SMNVEV (reference sequence). The V segment lost 6 bases and the J segment 4 bases; nucleotides outside the gene matches: 12. The CDR3 extends over 17 amino acids. TCRdb re-derived calls from the RT-PCR reads in MiXCR, one entry per CDR3 protein. The sample contains 160,000 or so distinct CDR3 sequences, under 13% of which appear only once. The V call is TRBV27, the J call TRBJ2-1; 10 bases are a match to TRBD2. Specimen: non-naive T cells sorted from PBMCs, collected 45 days after vaccination. This sequence was found in a man aged 50-60 years who received an inactivated influenza vaccine. This CDR3 reads CASRPLKLAGKYNEQFF. The CDR3 DNA sequence: TGTGCCAGCAGGCCACTAAAACTAGCGGGAAAGTACAATGAGCAGTTCTTC.